This T cell receptor (beta chain) was found in a study of cytotoxic CD8 clonotypes in ibrutinib-treated CLL. Overall study findings and caveats: Age-matched healthy donor levels were exceeded by baseline clonality, which tracked circulating CD8+ T-cell counts. At progression, clonality fell back toward baseline after rising at ibrutinib response.

The assay was immunoSEQ multiplex PCR, and TCRdb's table has in-frame clones only and misses some. Of about 130,000 clones in the sample, around three quarters are singletons; the top ten hold 9.5% to 15%. About this clone itself: Its cognate antigen is unknown.

As input for TCR beta libraries, about 1.9 micrograms of genomic DNA came from cryopreserved PBMCs. Germline values: CDR1 LGHNA, CDR2 YNFKEQ. CDR3 size: 16 residues. The trim removed 3 bases at V and 4 bases at J, leaving 9 bases unmatched. Sequencing was performed on PBMCs, taken after 12 months of ibrutinib treatment. V gene TRBV4-2 combines with J gene TRBJ2-3, with 8 bases fitting TRBD2. The TCR sequence derives from a human donor with chronic lymphocytic leukemia. The CDR3, as DNA: TGTGCCAGCAGCCAGCTCACTAGCGGAGGGGCAGATACGCAGTATTTT. Residues: CASSQLTSGGADTQYF.